These 15 T cell receptor beta chains came from one sample sequenced in a study of shared clonotypes between healthy human individuals. Sequencing used immunoSEQ multiplex PCR; TCRdb keeps in-frame clones, though not all of them. Of some 2,400,000 clones detected, approximately 96% appear once; the ten largest clones hold 0.1% to 0.15%. The sequenced sample was naive CD4+ T cells sorted from blood. Subset here: CD45RA+ positively selected. The source is a man aged 18 to 35 in good health.

This chain uses TRBV10-3 with TRBJ1-1; D is ambiguous. Germline V gives CDR1 ENHRY, CDR2 SYGVKD. The CDR3 length is 12 residues. V was trimmed by 10 bases and J by 1 base, leaving 10 bases between them. CDR3 DNA sequence: TGTGCCACCCAGACAACGAACACTGAAGCTTTCTTT. Amino acids: CATQTTNTEAFF.

This clone is a singleton in its sample. The V and J genes are TRBV6-5 and TRBJ1-1; D is unresolved. The CDR3 has 14 amino acids. V lost 5 bases and J 4 bases, leaving 14 bases between the germline ends. Germline V CDR1 and CDR2: MNHEY, SVGAGI. The CDR3 here is CASSPRTGGTEAFF. DNA for the CDR3: TGTGCCAGCAGTCCTCGAACCGGCGGCACTGAAGCTTTCTTT.

The chain has TRBV7-6 and TRBJ2-7; 7 bases line up with TRBD2. V gave up 3 bases and J gave up 6 bases; unmatched junction bases: 5. Germline lookup yields CDR1 SGHVS and CDR2 FNYEAQ. This CDR3 contains 13 residues. The CDR3 DNA reads TGTGCCAGCAGCTTGGTGGGGGGGTCCGAGCAGTACTTC. Amino acid sequence: CASSLVGGSEQYF.

The gene calls are TRBV6-5 and TRBJ1-6; D unresolved. Germline values: CDR1 MNHEY, CDR2 SVGAGI. V shed 0 bases and J shed 10 bases, with 16 bases lying between them. This CDR3 region has 16 residues. CDR3 sequence (DNA): TGTGCCAGCAGTTACTCCGACCCAGTCACGGGATCACCCCTCCACTTT. Translated: CASSYSDPVTGSPLHF.

The gene calls are TRBV10-2 and TRBJ1-1, with D unresolved. V was pared by 0 bases and J by 3 bases, with 8 bases between. Looked up from germline, CDR1 is WSHSY and CDR2 is SAAADI. This CDR3 has 14 amino acids. The CDR3 DNA follows: TGCGCCAGCAGTGAGTCGCAAGTTTACACTGAAGCTTTCTTT. This sequence encodes CASSESQVYTEAFF.

The DNA of the CDR3 is TGTGCCAGCAGCTCCGGACAGGCGAGCTCCTACGAGCAGTACTTC. This encodes CASSSGQASSYEQYF. The rearrangement uses TRBV7-8 and TRBJ2-7; 7 positions match TRBD1. From germline, CDR1 is SGHVS and CDR2 FQNEAQ. The CDR3 has 15 residues. J lost 0 bases, V lost 4 bases, and 6 bases had no gene match.

This chain uses TRBV7-2 with TRBJ1-2, with D tentatively TRBD1 (6 bases). Trimming removed 5 bases from V and 5 bases from J, with 15 bases in between. The CDR3 runs 14 residues. Germline assignment: CDR1 SGHTA and CDR2 FQGNSA. This chain's CDR3 is CASSAGQPGYGYTF. DNA for the CDR3: TGTGCCAGCAGCGCAGGACAGCCTGGATATGGCTACACCTTC.

The chain recombines TRBV18 with TRBJ2-3; the D is unclear. V was shortened by 3 bases and J by 0 bases, with 13 bases between the two germline ends. Germline loops: CDR1 KGHSH, CDR2 LQKENI. This CDR3 has 16 amino acids. The CDR3: CASSPVGFSSTDTQYF. Here the CDR3 DNA reads TGTGCCAGCTCACCGGTTGGCTTCTCGAGCACAGATACGCAGTATTTT. Full variable domain (remainder filled in from reference TRBV18 and TRBJ2-3): NAGVMQNPRHLVRRRGQEARLRCSPMKGHSHVYWYRQLPEEGLKFMVYLQKENIIDESGMPKERFSAEFPKEGPSILRIQQVVRGDSAAYFCASSPVGFSSTDTQYFGPGTRLTVL.

This chain connects TRBV15 to TRBJ2-3; the match to TRBD2 covers 7 bases. The CDR3 is made up of 17 amino acids. With 0 bases clipped from V and 0 bases from J, the junction kept 6 bases outside the gene matches. CDR1 LNHNV and CDR2 YYDKDF come from the germline V gene (reference sequence). This CDR3 reads CATSREYLAASTDTQYF. The CDR3 nucleotides are TGTGCCACCAGCAGAGAATATCTAGCGGCTAGCACAGATACGCAGTATTTT.

The chain combines TRBV7-9 with TRBJ1-2, with 9 bases aligning to TRBD1. Trimming cost V 5 bases and J 1 base; bases outside gene matches: 5. The CDR3 is 15 amino acids. Germline V gene sequence: CDR1 SEHNR, CDR2 FQNEAQ (reference sequence). CDR3 nucleotides: TGTGCCAGCAGCCAACAGGGGGCGGGTAACTATGGCTACACCTTC. Its translation: CASSQQGAGNYGYTF.

This rearrangement joins TRBV28 to TRBJ1-2; D is possibly TRBD1 (5 bases). The CDR3 spans 9 residues. Germline values: CDR1 MDHEN, CDR2 SYDVKM. V was pared by 10 bases and J by 9 bases, with 9 bases between. The chain's CDR3 is CATGARYTF. CDR3 nucleotides: TGTGCCACCGGGGCCCGCTACACCTTC.

This chain joins TRBV29-1 and TRBJ1-1; no firm D call. Germline CDR1 SQVTM, CDR2 ANQGSEA. Trimming took off 7 bases at V and 1 base at J, with 13 bases between the two ends. This CDR3 has 13 amino acids. The CDR3 DNA sequence: TGCAGCGGGCTCTTGCAGAGGAACACTGAAGCTTTCTTT. Amino acids: CSGLLQRNTEAFF.

Only one count was recorded for this clone. V is TRBV2 and J is TRBJ1-4; TRBD1 might be the D (5 bases). CDR3 length: 14 amino acids. The germline V gene encodes CDR1 SNHLY and CDR2 FYNNEI. V lost 5 bases, J lost 5 bases, and 12 bases lay in between. The CDR3 is CASSTGGNNEKLFF. The CDR3 DNA sequence: TGTGCCAGCAGTACCGGGGGGAACAATGAAAAACTGTTTTTT. Full variable domain (remainder filled in from reference TRBV2 and TRBJ1-4): EPEVTQTPSHQVTQMGQEVILRCVPISNHLYFYWYRQILGQKVEFLVSFYNNEISEKSEIFDDQFSVERPDGSNFTLKIRSTKLEDSAMYFCASSTGGNNEKLFFGSGTQLSVL.

V gene TRBV6-1 combines with J gene TRBJ1-5; D possibly corresponds to TRBD1 (6 bases). Trimming shortened V by 6 bases and J by 3 bases, and 15 bases separated the two germline ends. Germline CDR1 and CDR2: MNHNS and SASEGT. There are 15 residues in the CDR3. CDR3 coding DNA: TGTGCCAGCAGCGGATTAACAGGGATCAATCAGCCCCAGCATTTT. This codes for CASSGLTGINQPQHF.

A note on this clone: This sample includes further DNA sequences coding for the same CDR3. This chain connects TRBV25-1 to TRBJ2-1; D unresolved. The V gene's germline CDR1 is MGHDK and CDR2 SYGVNS. This CDR3 has 11 amino acids. Trimming left V 5 bases short and J 6 bases short, with 5 bases between. The CDR3 sequence: CASSLANEQFF. The CDR3 bases are TGTGCCAGCAGTTTAGCCAATGAGCAGTTCTTC.